This T cell receptor (beta chain) was captured in a study of T cells in Graves' hyperthyroidism and ophthalmopathy. Background on the study: Peripheral blood specimens were obtained at initial diagnosis, prior to any treatment.

The V gene's germline CDR1 is SEHNR and CDR2 FQNEAQ (reference sequence). The CDR3 runs 14 residues. The V segment lost 7 bases and the J segment 3 bases; nucleotides outside the gene matches: 7. The study, taken as a whole, reports: Ophthalmopathy cases were set apart from stable hyperthyroidism by a 13 V-J model. Most thyroid-expanded clonotypes above 0.001 were also found in blood.

This clonotype was seen at least ten times. Its antigen is undetermined. The investigators amplified TCR beta CDR3 regions from RNA transcripts. The study used the HTBI primer set for a first-round RT-PCR of the TCR CDR3. TCRdb redid the calling of the multiplex PCR reads with MiXCR, one entry per CDR3 protein. The table shows around 340,000 distinct CDR3 sequences, with approximately 18% occurring only once. This sample holds PBMCs from less than 11 ml fresh peripheral blood. The sequence was obtained from a woman aged 40-49 years with Graves' ophthalmopathy. Sequencing was performed on blood. This rearrangement joins TRBV7-9 to TRBJ2-7; the match to TRBD2 covers 9 bases. In nucleotides, the CDR3 is TGTGCCAGCACCCGAGGGACTAGCAGCTACGAGCAGTACTTC. This translates into CASTRGTSSYEQYF.